This entry is about one T cell receptor (beta chain). Profiled with immunoSEQ multiplex PCR; TCRdb holds only in-frame clones, not every one. The sample spans roughly 200,000 clones; the ten largest clones claim more than 2%. The data were taken from a study of control samples from healthy donors and cancer patients. Deletions cut 3 bases from V and 4 bases from J, with 19 bases between. There are 16 residues in the CDR3. Germline-derived CDR1 and CDR2 are SGHRS and YFSETQ. This receptor was obtained from a woman younger than 45 in good health. The genes are TRBV5-1 and TRBJ1-2; D may be TRBD1 (5 bases). Specimen: blood. CDR3 sequence (DNA): TGCGCCAGCAGCTCCAGCACAGGCAATACCTCCTATGGCTACACCTTC. Amino acid sequence: CASSSSTGNTSYGYTF.